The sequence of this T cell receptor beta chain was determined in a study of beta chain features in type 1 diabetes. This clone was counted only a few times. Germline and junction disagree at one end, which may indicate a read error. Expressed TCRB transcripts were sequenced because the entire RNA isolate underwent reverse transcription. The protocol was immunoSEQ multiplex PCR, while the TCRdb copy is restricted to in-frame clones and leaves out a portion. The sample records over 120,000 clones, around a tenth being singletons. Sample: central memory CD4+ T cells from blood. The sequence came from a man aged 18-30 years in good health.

The CDR3 nucleotides read TGTGCCTGGAGTGTATCTGGATTACAGGGAAACTTT. Translation gives CAWSVSGLQGNF. V usage is TRBV30 and J usage is TRBJ2-2, with a weak D call TRBD1 (6 bases). Germline V gene sequence: CDR1 GTSNPN, CDR2 SVGIG (reference sequence). This CDR3 contains 12 residues.